The T cell receptor beta chain described here comes from a study of blood T cell repertoires in COVID-19. Repertoires were generated with immunoSEQ multiplex PCR, while TCRdb's copy carries only in-frame clones and drops some. The sample includes around 140,000 clones, over 70% of them seen just once. The CDR3 runs 15 residues. Trimming took 6 bases from V and 0 from J; bases not matched to a gene: 7. CDR1 MNHEY and CDR2 SVGAGI come from the germline V gene. The chain employs TRBV6-5 and TRBJ2-7; 8 bases align to TRBD1. The sequenced sample consisted of peripheral blood. This clonotype was sampled from a man in his fifties or sixties with active COVID-19. CDR3 sequence: CASRGTGLSSYEQYF. The CDR3 nucleotides read TGTGCCAGCAGAGGGACAGGTTTAAGCTCCTACGAGCAGTACTTC.